Below, 32 T cell receptor beta chains from the same sample are listed, as sequenced in a study of T cell responses to AZD1222 COVID-19 vaccine (dated by TCRdb to 2020 to 2022). Read against the paper, the sample's time point label means: about 28 days (+/-7) after the second vaccine dose. Library construction relied on the immunoSEQ multiplex PCR assay. TCRdb took over this immuneACCESS table, retaining in-frame rearrangements with V and J assigned. Such tables are incomplete; in checked studies, under half of the missing clones stem from an unresolved V gene, and the remainder is unexplained. This sample lists approximately 150,000 clones; 90% were detected once. The ten top clones hold around 6.3% of the sample. The source material was peripheral blood, sampled 28 days after the second AZD1222 dose. These receptor sequences come from an adult who received the AZD1222 COVID-19 vaccine.

The genes are TRBV5-8 and TRBJ2-2, with a possible D match to TRBD1 (6 bases). The V gene lost 0 bases and the J gene lost 3 bases, with 9 bases spanning the gap. CDR1 and CDR2 from the germline V gene are SGHTS and YDEGEE. This CDR3 spans 15 amino acids. In DNA form, the CDR3 reads TGTGCCAGCAGCTTGGGCGGACAGCACACCGGGGAGCTGTTTTTT. This encodes CASSLGGQHTGELFF.

The chain is built from TRBV18 and TRBJ1-4; 9 bases are a match to TRBD1. The germline V gene encodes CDR1 KGHSH and CDR2 LQKENI. V shed 2 bases and J 7 bases; nucleotides not matched to a gene: 11. The CDR3 extends over 17 amino acids. The DNA of the CDR3 is TGTGCCAGCTCACCAGGACAGGGGAATTGGGCAGTTGAAAAACTGTTTTTT. Translated: CASSPGQGNWAVEKLFF.

This clone was found a few times. The chain is built from TRBV7-2 and TRBJ2-1, with 7 bases aligning to TRBD2. With 2 bases clipped from V and 1 base from J, the junction kept 2 bases outside the gene matches. The germline V gene has CDR1 SGHTA and CDR2 FQGNSA. This CDR3 is 15 amino acids long. For the CDR3, the DNA is TGTGCCAGCAGCTTACTAGCGGAGTCCTACAATGAGCAGTTCTTC. Encoded protein: CASSLLAESYNEQFF.

The V gene is TRBV30, the J gene TRBJ2-4, with TRBD2 matching over 11 bases. This CDR3 has 14 residues. V lost 0 bases to trimming and J lost 9 bases; unmatched junction nucleotides: 4. Germline V gene data show CDR1 as GTSNPN and CDR2 as SVGIG (reference sequence). The CDR3 DNA reads TGTGCCTGGAGTGTAACTAGCGGGAGCCCCATTCAGTACTTC. Translated, it gives CAWSVTSGSPIQYF. The variable domain in full, completed from reference TRBV30 and TRBJ2-4, reads SQTIHQWPATLVQPVGSPLSLECTVEGTSNPNLYWYRQAAGRGLQLLFYSVGIGQISSEVPQNLSASRPQDRQFILSSKKLLLSDSGFYLCAWSVTSGSPIQYFGAGTRLSVL.

V usage is TRBV14 and J usage is TRBJ1-6; no firm D call. V was trimmed by 1 base and J by 8 bases, leaving 9 bases between them. In germline, CDR1 is SGHDN, CDR2 FVKESK. The CDR3 is made up of 14 amino acids. The CDR3 protein is CASSQGRTYSPLHF. The CDR3 bases are TGTGCCAGCAGCCAAGGTCGTACCTATTCACCCCTCCACTTT.

The chain uses TRBV10-3 and TRBJ1-5; D possibly corresponds to TRBD1 (5 bases). There are 14 residues in the CDR3. Germline V gene sequence: CDR1 ENHRY, CDR2 SYGVKD. Trimming stripped 0 bases from V and 7 bases from J, with 10 bases between. CDR3 residues: CAISESSGDQPQHF. The CDR3 bases are TGTGCCATCAGTGAGTCATCGGGGGACCAGCCCCAGCATTTT.

The rearrangement uses TRBV6-5 and TRBJ1-1; D uncertain. The CDR3 has 15 amino acids. CDR1 is MNHEY, CDR2 SVGAGI, per germline. Trimming took 2 bases from V and 1 from J, leaving 11 bases between them. In nucleotides, the CDR3 is TGTGCCAGCAGTTACGTGCGGACGGGGAACACTGAAGCTTTCTTT. It specifies CASSYVRTGNTEAFF.

This clone was counted once. The V call is TRBV5-6, the J call TRBJ1-5, with D possibly being TRBD1 (6 bases). Germline CDR1 and CDR2: SGHDT and YYEEEE. This CDR3 comprises 16 residues. The V end lost 4 bases, the J end lost 3 bases, and 17 bases lay between the germline ends. The CDR3 region is CASSPQGQALNQPQHF. The CDR3 DNA follows: TGTGCCAGCAGCCCCCAGGGGCAGGCCCTCAATCAGCCCCAGCATTTT.

This clone was observed a single time. V usage is TRBV20-1 and J usage is TRBJ2-3, with TRBD2 identical over 8 bases. This CDR3 has 15 amino acids. J lost 7 bases, V lost 3 bases, and 12 bases had no gene match. CDR1 and CDR2 (germline): DFQATT, SNEGSKA (reference sequence). CDR3 DNA sequence: TGCAGTGCTAGTCCGAGGGCGGGGGGTCGGAATACGCAGTATTTT. Translated, it gives CSASPRAGGRNTQYF.

The rearrangement links TRBV28 to TRBJ2-3; 8 positions match TRBD2. V trimming: 6 bases; J trimming: 7 bases; junction bases outside the gene matches: 9. The germline V gene encodes CDR1 MDHEN and CDR2 SYDVKM. The CDR3 is 14 residues long. The CDR3 bases are TGTGCCAGCAGGGCTCGGGGGGGGTCACATACGCAGTATTTT. It encodes CASRARGGSHTQYF.

The rearrangement joins TRBV2 to TRBJ2-3; 12 positions agree with TRBD2. V shed 6 bases, J shed 3 bases, and the junction held 4 bases outside the gene matches. CDR1 SNHLY and CDR2 FYNNEI come from the germline V gene. The CDR3 spans 15 residues. CDR3 DNA: TGTGCCAGCAGACTAGCGGGGGGTAAGACAGATACGCAGTATTTT. This sequence encodes CASRLAGGKTDTQYF.

A few counts support this clone. The chain combines TRBV19 with TRBJ2-3; D is ambiguous. V was trimmed by 3 bases and J by 2 bases, leaving 6 bases between them. The CDR3 is 13 residues long. Germline CDR1 LNHDA, CDR2 SQIVND (reference sequence). DNA for the CDR3: TGTGCCAGTAGTATGGGCTCCACAGATACGCAGTATTTT. This translates into CASSMGSTDTQYF.

The chain uses TRBV7-2 and TRBJ2-3; 7 nucleotides line up with TRBD2. The CDR3 runs 16 residues. The germline gives CDR1 SGHTA, CDR2 FQGNSA. The V gene end was trimmed by 2 bases and the J gene end by 2 bases; junction bases not matched to a gene: 7. DNA for the CDR3: TGTGCCAGCAGCTTAAGGCTAGCGGCTAACACAGATACGCAGTATTTT. Protein product: CASSLRLAANTDTQYF.

The chain has TRBV7-2 and TRBJ2-1; the D gene is possibly TRBD2 (5 bases). Germline CDR1 is SGHTA and CDR2 is FQGNSA. This CDR3 has 13 residues. V was cut by 4 bases and J by 6 bases, with 10 bases left in between. CDR3: CASSYGLGNEQFF. The CDR3 coding sequence is TGTGCCAGCAGCTACGGACTGGGCAATGAGCAGTTCTTC.

Written as DNA, the CDR3 is TGTGCCAGCAGCCAAGAGTGGGCGGCTAGCGGGGCCCAAGAGACCCAGTACTTC. Amino acids: CASSQEWAASGAQETQYF. The gene calls are TRBV4-2 and TRBJ2-5; 9 bases align to TRBD2. This CDR3 is built from 18 residues. The junction had 9 bases not matched to a gene; V was cut back by 0 bases and J by 1 base. Germline V lookup: CDR1 LGHNA, CDR2 YNFKEQ.

The V call is TRBV28, the J call TRBJ1-2, with unresolved D. CDR1 is MDHEN, CDR2 SYDVKM, per germline. The germline V and J ends were trimmed by 10 bases and 8 bases, with 17 bases remaining between them. This CDR3 contains 12 residues. CDR3 amino acids: CATTNSVWGYTF. The CDR3 DNA follows: TGTGCCACCACTAACAGCGTTTGGGGCTACACCTTC.

The chain has TRBV19 and TRBJ1-5; the match to TRBD1 covers 8 bases. J lost 2 bases, V lost 4 bases, and 7 bases had no gene match. CDR1 is LNHDA, CDR2 SQIVND, per germline (reference sequence). The CDR3 spans 16 residues. The CDR3 reads CASSRTQGGGNQPQHF. CDR3 bases: TGTGCCAGTAGTAGAACACAGGGGGGAGGCAATCAGCCCCAGCATTTT.

J is TRBJ1-2 and V is TRBV7-2, with D perhaps matching TRBD1 (6 bases). This CDR3 region has 16 residues. Germline V gene lookup returns CDR1 SGHTA and CDR2 FQGNSA. The germline V and J ends were trimmed by 0 bases and 7 bases, with 18 bases remaining between them. For the CDR3, the DNA is TGTGCCAGCAGCTTAGCAGGGCGGGGGGCAGGTGGTGGCTACACCTTC. Residues: CASSLAGRGAGGGYTF.

This clone has a single count. V and J are TRBV18 and TRBJ1-6; 8 nucleotides agree with TRBD1. The length of the CDR3 is 16 residues. With V trimmed by 0 bases and J by 9 bases, 7 bases remained unmatched. CDR1 and CDR2 from the germline V gene are KGHSH and LQKENI. The CDR3 DNA follows: TGTGCCAGCTCACCACCCGGACAGGGATTTGTTTCACCCCTCCACTTT. This encodes CASSPPGQGFVSPLHF.

The V call is TRBV7-2, the J call TRBJ2-1; 12 positions agree with TRBD2. The CDR3 contains 18 residues. The V segment lost 0 bases and the J segment 2 bases; nucleotides outside the gene matches: 5. CDR1 is SGHTA, CDR2 FQGNSA, per germline. CDR3 protein: CASSLAILAGGPYNEQFF. CDR3 coding DNA: TGTGCCAGCAGCTTAGCGATACTAGCGGGGGGCCCCTACAATGAGCAGTTCTTC.

V usage is TRBV28 and J usage is TRBJ2-7; 8 bases are a match to TRBD2. J lost 3 bases, V lost 11 bases, and 9 bases had no gene match. The V gene's germline CDR1 is MDHEN and CDR2 SYDVKM. The CDR3 runs 13 residues. The CDR3: CAAMRAGVYEQYF. The CDR3 DNA reads TGTGCCGCCATGCGAGCGGGAGTCTACGAGCAGTACTTC.

The V gene is TRBV27, the J gene TRBJ1-2; TRBD1 might be the D (6 bases). The CDR3 covers 14 residues. Germline CDR1 is MNHEY and CDR2 is SMNVEV (reference sequence). V lost 3 bases and J lost 4, with 12 bases in between. The CDR3 here is CASSLGDRPYGYTF. In DNA form, the CDR3 reads TGTGCCAGCAGTTTGGGAGACAGGCCCTATGGCTACACCTTC.

The rearrangement uses TRBV28 and TRBJ2-1, with 7 bases aligning to TRBD1. The CDR3 is made up of 16 amino acids. Trimming took 6 bases from V and 9 from J; bases not matched to a gene: 17. CDR1 and CDR2 (germline): MDHEN, SYDVKM. The CDR3 loop reads CASSPGQLPYMGEQFF. The CDR3 DNA follows: TGTGCCAGCAGCCCGGGACAGCTCCCCTACATGGGTGAGCAGTTCTTC.

This clone was detected only once. The CDR3 spells CASSLVGQGGPGHEQYF. For the CDR3, the DNA is TGTGCCAGCAGCTTGGTGGGGCAGGGGGGCCCAGGTCACGAGCAGTACTTC. The chain uses TRBV5-4 and TRBJ2-7, with D possibly matching TRBD1 (7 bases). The germline CDR1 and CDR2 sequences are SGHNT and YYREEE (reference sequence). This CDR3 contains 17 residues. V dropped 0 bases and J dropped 5 bases, with 21 bases sitting between them.

The V and J genes are TRBV6-5 and TRBJ1-2; 8 nucleotides match TRBD1. The CDR3 consists of 12 residues. Per the germline V gene, CDR1 is MNHEY and CDR2 is SVGAGI. The ends lost 6 bases at V and 8 bases at J; junction bases unmatched: 5. The CDR3 loop reads CASRTRQGGYTF. In nucleotides, the CDR3 is TGTGCCAGCAGAACCCGACAGGGGGGCTACACCTTC.

This clone was seen once. The V call is TRBV9, the J call TRBJ2-1; D might be TRBD1 or TRBD2, each matching 6 bases. Germline V CDR1 and CDR2: SGDLS, YYNGEE. This CDR3 contains 17 residues. V shed 3 bases and J shed 0 bases, with 16 bases lying between them. Here the CDR3 reads CASSASGGRSSYNEQFF. In nucleotides, the CDR3 is TGTGCCAGCAGCGCGAGTGGGGGGCGCAGCTCCTACAATGAGCAGTTCTTC.

The chain uses TRBV5-1 and TRBJ2-7; D not certain. CDR1 is SGHRS and CDR2 is YFSETQ in the germline V gene. Trimming took off 1 base at V and 7 bases at J, with 6 bases between the two ends. CDR3 size: 11 residues. The CDR3 DNA is TGCGCCAGCAGCTTGAAGAGGGAGCAGTACTTC. Amino acid sequence: CASSLKREQYF.

V gene TRBV30 combines with J gene TRBJ1-2, with D hard to call. CDR1 is GTSNPN, CDR2 SVGIG, per germline (reference sequence). The CDR3 loop spans 12 amino acids. V was trimmed by 4 bases and J by 4 bases, leaving 10 bases between them. DNA of the CDR3: TGTGCCTGGAACCGGGGTTCCTATGGCTACACCTTC. It is translated as CAWNRGSYGYTF.

The J gene is TRBJ2-7, the V gene TRBV4-1, with 7 bases lining up with TRBD1. J was trimmed by 4 bases and V by 0 bases; bases with no gene match: 12. This CDR3 spans 17 amino acids. Germline V gene sequence: CDR1 MGHRA, CDR2 YSYEKL. CDR3 bases: TGCGCCAGCAGCCAAGAAGGGCATGGGACAGCCTATTACGAGCAGTACTTC. This sequence encodes CASSQEGHGTAYYEQYF.

V and J are TRBV11-1 and TRBJ2-7, with TRBD2 as a possible D gene (6 bases). Per germline, CDR1 SGHAT and CDR2 FQDESV (reference sequence). The CDR3 length is 14 residues. V lost 5 bases, J lost 3 bases, and 14 bases lay in between. CDR3 nucleotides: TGTGCCAGCAGCGTTAGCGGACGGTACTACGAGCAGTACTTC. Amino acid sequence: CASSVSGRYYEQYF.

The chain carries TRBV6-5 and TRBJ2-7; TRBD2 matches 8 bases. The CDR3 loop spans 12 amino acids. Unmatched junction bases numbered 6, after V lost 8 bases and J lost 6 bases. The germline CDR1 and CDR2 sequences are MNHEY and SVGAGI. CDR3 coding DNA: TGTGCCAGCGGGGGCGGGAGGACCGAGCAGTACTTC. Protein sequence: CASGGGRTEQYF.

The chain is built from TRBV19 and TRBJ2-1; D could derive from TRBD1 or TRBD2 (5 bases each). Germline CDR1 reads LNHDA; CDR2 reads SQIVND (reference sequence). The CDR3 is made up of 13 amino acids. The ends were cut back, 6 bases at V and 2 bases at J, with 8 bases in the middle. This chain's CDR3 is CASSRGPYNEQFF. The CDR3 DNA sequence: TGTGCCAGTAGCCGGGGCCCCTACAATGAGCAGTTCTTC.